These 29 T cell receptor beta chains originate from one sample sequenced in a study of T cells in Graves' hyperthyroidism and ophthalmopathy. Authors of the study amplified TCR beta CDR3 regions from RNA transcripts. With the HTBI primer set, the TCR CDR3 went through a first round of RT-PCR. TCRdb redid the calling of the multiplex PCR reads with MiXCR, one entry per CDR3 protein. The sample holds roughly 500,000 distinct CDR3 sequences; around 42% are singletons and the top ten take roughly 20%. Sequencing was carried out using peripheral blood or thyroid tissue (not recorded which). These receptors were taken from an adult woman with Graves' disease, either hyperthyroidism or ophthalmopathy (not recorded which).

This clonotype was detected many times. The rearrangement joins TRBV7-6 to TRBJ1-4; no definite D call. This CDR3 has 14 residues. CDR1 SGHVS and CDR2 FNYEAQ come from the germline V gene. V was pared by 1 base and J by 3 bases, with 6 bases between. Here the CDR3 reads CASSLGAANEKLFF. CDR3 coding DNA: TGTGCCAGCAGCTTAGGAGCGGCTAATGAAAAACTGTTTTTT.

The rearrangement joins TRBV20-1 to TRBJ1-4; D remains unclear. CDR3 length: 16 residues. The ends were cut back, 3 bases at V and 0 bases at J, with 14 bases in the middle. Germline values: CDR1 DFQATT, CDR2 SNEGSKA (reference sequence). CDR3 bases: TGCAGTGCTAGCCTTACCTACGGGGCAACTAATGAAAAACTGTTTTTT. Amino acids: CSASLTYGATNEKLFF.

This clonotype was seen ten or more times. The chain is built from TRBV5-6 and TRBJ1-4, with TRBD1 matching 9 bases. The CDR3 covers 15 residues. Germline assignment: CDR1 SGHDT and CDR2 YYEEEE. With V trimmed by 4 bases and J by 5 bases, 6 bases remained unmatched. The CDR3 is CASSMGQGLNEKLFF. The CDR3 nucleotides are TGTGCCAGCAGCATGGGACAGGGACTAAATGAAAAACTGTTTTTT.

This clonotype has at least ten counts. The rearrangement joins TRBV2 to TRBJ1-5, with D unclear. V gave up 6 bases and J gave up 4 bases, with 7 bases separating them. CDR3 length: 12 amino acids. Germline V gene sequence: CDR1 SNHLY, CDR2 FYNNEI. CDR3 nucleotides: TGTGCCAGCAGGGGCAGGAATCAGCCCCAGCATTTT. Protein sequence: CASRGRNQPQHF.

The chain recombines TRBV10-1 with TRBJ2-3; tentatively, D is TRBD2 (5 bases). Deletions cut 0 bases from V and 1 base from J, with 8 bases between. The CDR3 loop spans 15 amino acids. CDR1 WNHNN and CDR2 SYGVQD come from the germline V gene (reference sequence). CDR3 DNA: TGCGCCAGCAGTGAGTCGGGAGCCGGCACAGATACGCAGTATTTT. This translates into CASSESGAGTDTQYF.

The chain carries TRBV7-8 and TRBJ2-3, with D possibly TRBD2 on 6 matching bases. This CDR3 region has 14 residues. Trimming shortened V by 7 bases and J by 13 bases, and 24 bases separated the two germline ends. Germline V gene lookup returns CDR1 SGHVS and CDR2 FQNEAQ. Here the CDR3 reads CASTPIGGIAVEYF. The DNA of the CDR3 is TGTGCCAGCACCCCAATCGGAGGGATAGCGGTGGAGTATTTT.

This clonotype occurred a few times. The chain recombines TRBV25-1 with TRBJ2-7, with D possibly TRBD1 on 5 matching bases. The CDR3 contains 14 residues. In germline, CDR1 is MGHDK, CDR2 SYGVNS. V gave up 5 bases and J gave up 0 bases, with 11 bases separating them. As DNA, the CDR3 is TGTGCCAGCAGTTTCCAGGGTCACTCCTACGAGCAGTACTTC. It yields the protein CASSFQGHSYEQYF.

This clonotype was detected only once. J is TRBJ1-2 and V is TRBV5-1; the D is unclear. Germline CDR1 and CDR2: SGHRS and YFSETQ. The CDR3 runs to 14 residues. The V end lost 0 bases, the J end lost 3 bases, and 9 bases lay between the germline ends. CDR3 amino acids: CASSLAWADYGYTF. In nucleotides, the CDR3 is TGCGCCAGCAGCTTGGCCTGGGCAGACTATGGCTACACCTTC.

This clonotype appeared many times. V and J are TRBV4-1 and TRBJ2-7; D might be TRBD2 (6 bases). CDR1 is MGHRA and CDR2 is YSYEKL in the germline V gene. V lost 9 bases, J lost 7 bases, and 28 bases lay in between. The CDR3 length is 16 residues. The CDR3 DNA follows: TGCGCCAGTACCGATGGGAGGACTTTACCCCCGGGGGAGCAGTACTTC. This codes for CASTDGRTLPPGEQYF.

The rearrangement links TRBV12-3 or TRBV12-4 to TRBJ2-7; TRBD2 agrees at 9 bases. With 6 bases clipped from V and 2 bases from J, the junction kept 17 bases outside the gene matches. The length of the CDR3 is 18 residues. DNA for the CDR3: TGTGCCAGCAGCCCCCACTGGGCGGGAGGGCCAAAACCCTACGAGCAGTACTTC. It codes for CASSPHWAGGPKPYEQYF.

A remark on this clonotype: The germline gene is not matched at one end of the junction; a read error may be the cause. V usage is TRBV20-1 and J usage is TRBJ2-6; D possibly corresponds to TRBD1 (7 bases). There are 13 residues in the CDR3. The germline gives CDR1 DFQATT, CDR2 SNEGSKA (reference sequence). Written as DNA, the CDR3 is TGCAGTGCTACTGATCAGGGGGGCAACGTCCTGACTTTC. The encoded protein is CSATDQGGNVLTF.

Ten or more counts support this clonotype. The chain employs TRBV7-8 and TRBJ1-2, with a tentative D call TRBD1 (5 bases). CDR3 length: 14 residues. The germline gives CDR1 SGHVS, CDR2 FQNEAQ. Trimming cost V 3 bases and J 4 bases, with 12 bases left between them. CDR3 amino acids: CASSLGVQIYGYTF. Written as DNA, the CDR3 is TGTGCCAGCAGCTTGGGGGTTCAGATCTATGGCTACACCTTC.

This clonotype was recorded many times. CDR3 DNA: TGCGCCAGCAGGCGGGTGGGAGCAACTGAAGCTTTCTTT. As protein: CASRRVGATEAFF. V is TRBV4-1 and J is TRBJ1-1; D not resolved. Trimming left V 6 bases short and J 5 bases short, with 13 bases between. CDR1 MGHRA and CDR2 YSYEKL come from the germline V gene. This CDR3 is 13 amino acids long.

This clonotype has more than one count but fewer than ten. The CDR3 nucleotides read TGTGCCTGGAGTGTGTGGGATTCCGGGGAGCTGTTTTTT. Translated, it gives CAWSVWDSGELFF. V usage is TRBV30 and J usage is TRBJ2-2; no definite D call. CDR1 and CDR2 (germline): GTSNPN, SVGIG (reference sequence). Trimming removed 0 bases at V and 6 bases at J, with 8 bases between. The CDR3 spans 13 residues. The full variable domain, rest sourced from reference TRBV30 and TRBJ2-2, is SQTIHQWPATLVQPVGSPLSLECTVEGTSNPNLYWYRQAAGRGLQLLFYSVGIGQISSEVPQNLSASRPQDRQFILSSKKLLLSDSGFYLCAWSVWDSGELFFGEGSRLTVL.

The chain recombines TRBV5-1 with TRBJ1-4; no firm D call. CDR3 length: 15 residues. Trimming stripped 2 bases from V and 0 bases from J, with 8 bases between. Looked up from germline, CDR1 is SGHRS and CDR2 is YFSETQ. The chain's CDR3 is CASSLQPATNEKLFF. The CDR3 DNA is TGCGCCAGCAGCTTACAACCCGCAACTAATGAAAAACTGTTTTTT.

This clonotype was detected a few times. The genes are TRBV7-9 and TRBJ1-2; 8 bases fit TRBD1. The CDR3 runs to 13 residues. Germline V CDR1 and CDR2: SEHNR, FQNEAQ (reference sequence). The junction had 4 bases not matched to a gene; V was cut back by 4 bases and J by 6 bases. CDR3 in DNA: TGTGCCAGCAGCTCCCAGGGGGCGGATGGCTACACCTTC. It yields the protein CASSSQGADGYTF.

This clonotype has just a few counts. The chain joins TRBV12-3 or TRBV12-4 to TRBJ1-1; 7 bases line up with TRBD1. The CDR3 is made up of 15 amino acids. The V gene end was trimmed by 6 bases and the J gene end by 2 bases; junction bases not matched to a gene: 9. The CDR3 here is CASSRGGQGNTEAFF. For the CDR3, the DNA is TGTGCCAGCAGCAGGGGGGGCCAGGGAAACACTGAAGCTTTCTTT.

This clonotype has a count of ten or more. V usage is TRBV4-1 and J usage is TRBJ1-5, with 10 bases aligning to TRBD1. The J segment lost 3 bases and the V segment lost 4 bases, leaving 6 bases of the junction unmatched. Germline lookup yields CDR1 MGHRA and CDR2 YSYEKL. The CDR3 length is 16 residues. For the CDR3, the DNA is TGCGCCAGCAGCCCATTGACAGGGGGCATCAATCAGCCCCAGCATTTT. Its protein product is CASSPLTGGINQPQHF.

This clonotype has a count of ten or more. V and J are TRBV5-8 and TRBJ2-5; D is possibly TRBD2 (6 bases). Per germline, CDR1 SGHTS and CDR2 YDEGEE. V shed 0 bases and J shed 4 bases, with 13 bases lying between them. CDR3 length equals 15 residues. The CDR3 sequence: CASSLDGRRGETQYF. In nucleotides, the CDR3 is TGTGCCAGCAGCTTGGACGGGAGACGGGGAGAGACCCAGTACTTC.

This sequence joins TRBV4-2 and TRBJ2-5; 7 bases are shared with TRBD1. The germline V gene encodes CDR1 LGHNA and CDR2 YNFKEQ. This CDR3 region has 15 residues. V lost 4 bases, J lost 9 bases, and 14 bases stayed unmatched. In nucleotides, the CDR3 is TGTGCCAGCAGCCCCATTGGGACAGCGGCAGCGGCCCAGTACTTC. The encoded protein is CASSPIGTAAAAQYF.

The chain uses TRBV9 and TRBJ1-3; D is uncertain. V gave up 0 bases and J gave up 4 bases, with 11 bases separating them. Per germline, CDR1 SGDLS and CDR2 YYNGEE. The CDR3 runs to 15 residues. The CDR3 DNA sequence: TGTGCCAGCAGCGTAGTAGCGGGCTCAGGAAACACCATATATTTT. It encodes CASSVVAGSGNTIYF.

V is TRBV7-2 and J is TRBJ1-6, with D hard to call. Germline lookup yields CDR1 SGHTA and CDR2 FQGNSA. The CDR3 length is 13 residues. V lost 2 bases, J lost 10 bases, and 9 bases lay in between. This CDR3 reads CASSLWGTSPLHF. DNA of the CDR3: TGTGCCAGCAGCTTATGGGGAACCTCACCCCTCCACTTT.

The chain joins TRBV6-2 or TRBV6-3 to TRBJ2-6; D gene ambiguous. Germline CDR1 and CDR2: MNHEY and SVGEGT. The CDR3 has 16 residues. Deletions cut 0 bases from V and 4 bases from J, with 10 bases between. Written as DNA, the CDR3 is TGTGCCAGCAGTTACTCATGGGTGCCCGGGGCCAACGTCCTGACTTTC. It codes for CASSYSWVPGANVLTF.

This clonotype appeared many times. The rearrangement links TRBV5-1 to TRBJ2-5, with D perhaps matching TRBD1 (6 bases). Germline lookup yields CDR1 SGHRS and CDR2 YFSETQ. This CDR3 has 15 residues. V was clipped by 0 bases and J by 7 bases, with 16 bases between them. The CDR3 reads CASSLEQGNGGTQYF. Here the CDR3 DNA reads TGCGCCAGCAGCTTGGAACAGGGTAATGGGGGGACCCAGTACTTC.

Concerning this clonotype itself: Mismatch with germline at one junction end may stem from a read error. The CDR3 spells CTSRVDRVMGELFF. The DNA of the CDR3 is TGTACCAGCAGAGTAGACCGGGTGATGGGGGAGCTGTTTTTT. The chain employs TRBV2 and TRBJ2-2, with D hard to call. The CDR3 covers 14 residues. Germline values: CDR1 SNHLY, CDR2 FYNNEI.

The sample holds many counts of this clonotype. V and J are TRBV10-3 and TRBJ2-2; 9 bases agree with TRBD1. V shed 8 bases and J 10 bases; nucleotides not matched to a gene: 14. CDR3 size: 15 residues. Germline lookup yields CDR1 ENHRY and CDR2 SYGVKD. CDR3 in amino acids: CAIGSGQGFVEELFF. DNA of the CDR3: TGTGCCATCGGTTCGGGACAGGGATTTGTCGAGGAGCTGTTTTTT.

The chain recombines TRBV11-3 with TRBJ1-1; tentative D call: TRBD1 (5 bases). This CDR3 contains 15 residues. With 3 bases removed from V and 4 bases from J, the gap between germline ends came to 15 bases. Germline V gene sequence: CDR1 SGHNT, CDR2 YENEEA. CDR3 in DNA: TGTGCCAGCAGCTTCGGGGCGAACCGGGGCACTGAAGCTTTCTTT. It yields the protein CASSFGANRGTEAFF. The full variable domain, rest sourced from reference TRBV11-3 and TRBJ1-1, is EAGVVQSPRYKIIEKKQPVAFWCNPISGHNTLYWYLQNLGQGPELLIRYENEEAVDDSQLPKDRFSAERLKGVDSTLKIQPAELGDSAVYLCASSFGANRGTEAFFGQGTRLTVV.

This clonotype was seen repeatedly, ten times or more. CDR3 amino acids: CASSLSRVQPQHF. The DNA for the CDR3 is TGTGCCAGCAGTTTATCGCGGGTTCAGCCCCAGCATTTT. This sequence joins TRBV28 and TRBJ1-5; D is ambiguous. Germline CDR1 reads MDHEN; CDR2 reads SYDVKM. The V end was cut by 1 base, the J end by 6 bases, with 7 bases between. The CDR3 loop spans 13 amino acids.

This chain joins TRBV7-9 and TRBJ1-1; D is perhaps TRBD1 (5 bases). The CDR3 runs 15 residues. The V gene's germline CDR1 is SEHNR and CDR2 FQNEAQ (reference sequence). Trimming removed 3 bases from V and 0 bases from J, with 11 bases in between. The CDR3 sequence is CASSFLGVMNTEAFF. The DNA of the CDR3 is TGTGCCAGCAGCTTCCTAGGGGTGATGAACACTGAAGCTTTCTTT.